The present T cell receptor (beta chain) was sequenced within a study of cytomegalovirus exposure and HLA in healthy donors (dated by TCRdb to 2015 to 2018). Some background on the complete study: According to an earlier analysis of a few hundred of the donors, about 190 million T cells yielded roughly 110 million unique TCR beta sequences and around 300 Gb of sequence data. High-throughput TCR immunosequencing, statistical association of individual TCRs with disease status, and machine learning were combined to predict cytomegalovirus infection status. Donor age, sex, ethnicity and CMV serostatus were compiled together with the repertoire data. Of the roughly 410 genotyped donors, 81% were placed in the genetic ancestry cluster associated with self-reported Caucasian donors. Every discovery cohort repertoire had been produced on one sequencing platform. The study used immunosequencing to profile the T cell repertoires of several hundred subjects and linked those repertoires to cytomegalovirus serostatus. In a later analysis, previously published TCR beta repertoires from 666 donors were re-analyzed and high-resolution HLA genotyping was added so that TCR occurrence patterns could be studied. Both class I and class II loci were covered by HLA typing, at four-digit resolution. An early release that covered fewer than 750 HLA-typed donors contained 250 to 350 gigabases of sequencing data and tens of millions of unique TCR sequences. Among some 400 genotyped donors of the cohort, an average of approximately 240,000 unique TCR beta nucleotide sequences was sequenced per donor, of which about 19% were non-productive. Along with the approximately 600-subject first cohort, a separate validation cohort of over a hundred different subjects was used. The number of donors typed differed by locus, with about 629-630 for A, B, C, DRB1 and DQB1, more than 500 for DQA1, about 610 for DPA1, and approximately 470 for DPB1. The aim of the study was to test whether cataloging public T cell receptors could identify signatures of past pathogen exposure. Genome-wide SNP genotypes for about three fifths of the 666 donors were used in a later genetic analysis, which treated that subset as a discovery cohort. To decide whether each TCR beta V gene segment behaved as functional or pseudogenic, an earlier analysis of some 600 of the donors relied on high-throughput TCR beta sequencing. Because of strong linkage in the cohort, 4 to 6 DR-DQ haplotypes were treated as single units for association and clustering. Rather than drawing on any new phenotypic data, the later analysis identified candidate immune exposures from TCR beta sequences and the way those sequences occurred across donors.

As to this clone: Its antigen specificity is not known.

Its CDR3 holds 15 amino acids, cysteine through phenylalanine. Solely the CDR3 DNA is kept, with 45 bases framed from the first base. Via the germline V gene (reference sequence), CDR1 is LNHDA and CDR2 SQIVND. Trimming accounts for 6 bases at V and 0 bases at J, while the number of junction bases matched to no gene is 8. The cohort consisted of approximately 670 healthy bone marrow donors. All cohort members were sampled while nominally healthy, although unrecorded immune exposures were likely present. The donor was CMV seropositive and was included in the group of 289 seropositive cohort members. A peripheral blood sample was provided by each donor, and peripheral blood mononuclear cells were used for TCR beta sequencing. Genomic DNA was extracted from the blood cell samples with the Qiagen DNeasy Blood Extraction Kit. Results the study describes overall, beyond this receptor: A further reported finding was that TCR beta sequences accurately predicted the HLA-A and HLA-B alleles for most subjects in the first cohort. Because the 87-base-pair reads could not distinguish some IMGT-functional V segments, including TRBV6-2 and TRBV6-3, those segments were excluded. According to a later analysis, TCR association rates differed among HLA loci, with DRB1 alleles showing the most associated TCRs and HLA-C alleles showing the fewest. In a later analysis, several top co-occurrence clusters were reported to appear linked to parvovirus B19, influenza, CMV and Epstein-Barr virus. Because HLA typing was missing for some donors at each locus, association tests included only the typed subset. In both the original and validation cohorts, the classifier was reported to diagnose cytomegalovirus status with high specificity and sensitivity. Assigning TCR associations to individual alleles was difficult when HLA alleles, especially DR and DQ, strongly co-occurred. In vitro tests confirmed that a few of the cytomegalovirus-associated TCR beta chains recognize cytomegalovirus antigens. The authors suggested that the approach could potentially be generalized to other disease states and immunological phenotypes. A later analysis associated roughly 17,000 TCR beta sequences with specific HLA alleles at a false discovery rate of 0.05. Only TCR beta chains were sequenced in this cohort, and the absence of alpha or paired-chain data limited detectable features. A cluster of highly shared sequence variants was judged likely to be a technical artifact of the sequencing pipeline. An association between a missense DCLRE1C variant and V-gene and J-gene trimming of TCR beta chains was found in a later genetic analysis and replicated in an independent cohort. Most TCR sequences were seen in very few donors, while some public TCRs were found in many individuals. An earlier analysis of 450 to 750 of the donors showed that most TCR beta V segments appeared in productive rearrangements either about 90% or about 30% of the time, which broadly matched IMGT annotations. Compared with the roughly 710-donor mean, donors in an Asian-associated ancestry cluster had fewer N-insertions in productive TCRs, according to a later genetic analysis. A total of about 150 TCR beta chains were listed by the study as associated with cytomegalovirus. The only immune exposure information available for the cohort was CMV serostatus. In a later analysis, most CMV-associated TCR beta chains were found to appear HLA-restricted, with HLA associations seemingly driven largely by CMV exposure. Correlated functional status among segregating V segments might reflect linkage disequilibrium, but an unknown experimental factor could not be ruled out. Presence/absence analyses assumed roughly uniform sequencing depth across donors, an assumption that may not hold. Because counts were too low, more than 15 rarely observed V segments, including chromosome 9 orphons, were left out of the earlier analysis of 587 of the donors. A later analysis found that HLA-associated TCR beta chains were more clonally expanded and had lower generation probabilities than equally common non-associated chains.

The library was produced with the immunoSEQ multiplex PCR assay. For the multiplex PCR, a mixture combining 60 forward primers for TCR Vbeta segments and 13 reverse primers for TCR Jbeta segments was used. The CDR3 region of rearranged TCR beta genes was amplified from genomic DNA with a multiplex PCR assay. The amplified TCR beta libraries were sequenced on the Illumina HiSeq System as 87-base-pair reads. The published analysis was carried out like this. A later analysis tallied some 79 million unique TCR beta chains across the 666 repertoires, and about 12 million of those chains were shared by two or more donors. A nearest-neighbor algorithm error-corrected the raw reads and collapsed the reads into unique sequences, merging closely related sequences to remove PCR and sequencing errors. V, D and J gene segments were assigned by aligning CDR3 sequences to IMGT reference sequences. Each retained sequence needed at least a six-nucleotide match to both a V gene segment and a J gene segment. Rearrangements were classified as productive when the CDR3 lacked stop codons and remained in frame with V and J, and all other rearrangements were classified as non-productive. CDR3 was defined according to IMGT convention as the region running from the second conserved V-encoded cysteine to the conserved J-encoded phenylalanine. The earlier analysis of some 600 of the donors excluded sequences that lacked an unambiguous match to a single V gene segment. In an earlier analysis of approximately 550 of the donors, V segments were called functional above 56.7% productive rearrangements and were called segregating when the between-donor standard deviation exceeded 5%. A statistical classification framework was built to diagnose cytomegalovirus status from the catalog of TCR beta chain sequences. A later analysis assigned V and J genes by comparing TCR nucleotide sequences with IMGT/GENE-DB human TR gene sequences. The TCRdist pipeline was used in a later analysis to assign CDR3 sequences and most-parsimonious VDJ recombination scenarios. In a later analysis, each TCR beta chain was defined by its CDR3 amino acid sequence together with its V-gene family, and reads without a unique V-gene family were excluded. In a later analysis, approximately 590 highly shared, low-generation-probability nucleotide sequences were removed to address suspected cross-contamination and a sequencing artifact. In a later analysis, a clonal expansion index for each public chain was calculated from normalized within-repertoire ranks of inferred template counts. A later analysis computed generation probabilities with a VDJ recombination model fitted to out-of-frame rearrangements, and checked the results against IGoR. A later analysis scored TCR-TCR, TCR-HLA and TCR-CMV co-occurrence with hypergeometric tests, applying a repertoire-size bias correction to TCR pairs. False discovery rates were estimated in a later analysis by permuting HLA or CMV assignments 20 times. In a later analysis, co-occurring TCRs were grouped using DBSCAN, and TCRdist sequence similarity was added for clustering within HLA-allele-positive subsets. For co-occurrence clustering, repertoires with fewer than 30,000 or more than 120,000 public chains were excluded, along with 5 or 6 repertoires with anomalous nucleotide sharing. The source is immuneACCESS, and TCRdb retained only in-frame sequences with V and J called. Part of the clones is not carried over; for the studies checked, unresolved V genes explain less than half of this, and the remainder is unexplained. V, J and clone size reflect that table, while D and trimming were determined from the DNA. The table for this sample shows over 100,000 clones. The ten largest clones capture around 1.6% of the sample.

Sequencing was performed on PBMCs. The TCR originated in a woman aged 40 to 50 in good health and CMV-seropositive. The chain was built from TRBV19 and TRBJ2-7, and TRBD2 aligns with 7 junction nucleotides. The CDR3 in this case is CASRVAGESSYEQYF. DNA sequence: TGTGCCAGTAGGGTGGCGGGGGAGAGCTCCTACGAGCAGTACTTC.